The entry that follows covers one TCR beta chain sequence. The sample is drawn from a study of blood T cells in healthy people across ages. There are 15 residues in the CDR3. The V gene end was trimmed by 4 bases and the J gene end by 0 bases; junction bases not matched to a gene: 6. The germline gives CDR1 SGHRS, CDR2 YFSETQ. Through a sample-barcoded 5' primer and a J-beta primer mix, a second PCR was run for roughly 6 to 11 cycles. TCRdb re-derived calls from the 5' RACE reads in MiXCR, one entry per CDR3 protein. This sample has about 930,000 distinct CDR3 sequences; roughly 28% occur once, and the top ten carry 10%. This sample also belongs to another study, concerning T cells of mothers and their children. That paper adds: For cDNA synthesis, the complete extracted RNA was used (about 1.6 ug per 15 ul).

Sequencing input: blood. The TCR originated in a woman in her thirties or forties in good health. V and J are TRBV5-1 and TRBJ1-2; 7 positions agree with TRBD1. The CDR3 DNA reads TGCGCCAGCAGCCACGGGGACAGCGCTAACTATGGCTACACCTTC. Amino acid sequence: CASSHGDSANYGYTF.